This TCR beta chain is from a study of T cell repertoires in cytomegalovirus infection. The CDR3 consists of 13 residues. Germline lookup yields CDR1 LNHNV and CDR2 YYDKDF (reference sequence). Trimming left V 1 base short and J 6 bases short, with 9 bases between. In this sample, this clonotype turned up once. One entry per CDR3 protein results from TCRdb running MiXCR on the reads. The profile shows 150,000 to 200,000 distinct CDR3 sequences, 8.5% to 10% of them singletons. The rearrangement links TRBV15 to TRBJ1-2; weak D call: TRBD1 (5 bases). Sequencing input: PBMCs. This sequence originates from a human donor in good health (CMV status not recorded). Some clones in this sample may be carry-over from other donors' samples. CDR3 bases: TGTGCCACCAGCAGAGGCAGGGAGAATGGCTACACCTTC. This gives the protein CATSRGRENGYTF.